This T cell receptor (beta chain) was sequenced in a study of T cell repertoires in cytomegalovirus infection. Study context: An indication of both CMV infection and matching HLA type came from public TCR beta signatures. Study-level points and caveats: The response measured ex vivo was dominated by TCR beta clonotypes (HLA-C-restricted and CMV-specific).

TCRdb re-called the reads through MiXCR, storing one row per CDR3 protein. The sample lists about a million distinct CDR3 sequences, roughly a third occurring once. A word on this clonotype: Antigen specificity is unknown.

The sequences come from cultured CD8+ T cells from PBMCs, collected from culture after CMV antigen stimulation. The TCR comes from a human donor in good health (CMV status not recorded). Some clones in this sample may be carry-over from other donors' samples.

CDR3 loop: CASSEAVPGGTDTQYF. As DNA, the CDR3 is TGTGCCAGCAGTGAAGCGGTACCAGGGGGCACAGATACGCAGTATTTT. The chain uses TRBV2 and TRBJ2-3; D is perhaps TRBD1 (6 bases). CDR1 and CDR2 (germline): SNHLY, FYNNEI. This CDR3 contains 16 residues. V was trimmed by 0 bases and J by 1 base, leaving 11 bases between them.